This TCR beta chain stems from a study of breast tumors, draining lymph nodes, adjacent tissues (dated by TCRdb to 2016 to 2017). Background for the entire study: TCR beta repertoires were compared across tumor, adjacent nontumor tissue and axillary lymph nodes obtained from breast cancer patients. In human breast cancer, the study set out to evaluate how tumor, surrounding tissue and draining lymph node repertoires relate to one another and whether T cells may move between these sites. Overall study results and their limits: Tumor and nontumor tissue repertoires were found to be significantly more similar in luminal-like than in basal-like breast cancer. The data were considered consistent with the idea that most tumor T cells come from the lymph node and then expand in tumor tissue. The study presented the conclusion that tumor T cells originate in lymph nodes as consistent with a hypothesis, not as something directly demonstrated. Tumors showed preferential V and J gene usage, and their T-cell repertoire diversity fell below that of lymph nodes yet above that of nontumor tissue.

The lymph node samples were taken from the axillary draining lymph nodes of breast cancer patients. From the cysteine up to the phenylalanine, the CDR3 has a length of 14 residues. The only DNA kept is the CDR3, 42 bases in frame from the first base. Via the germline V gene (reference sequence), CDR1 is SGHAT and CDR2 FQDESV. Sequencing used an Illumina HiSeq 2000. Multiplex PCR amplification was used to build the TCR beta chain libraries. High-throughput sequencing was used to analyze the amplified TCR beta chain products. TCRdb reprocessed the public reads (quality trimming at Q25 with fastp, clone calling with MiXCR) and kept in-frame beta chains. Identical CDR3 protein sequences are pooled into one entry, listed with their most common genes and DNA. The sample contains some 150,000 distinct CDR3 sequences, 20% to 25% of them found a single time. The ten largest clones take up roughly 2.6% of the sample.

Comment on this clonotype: The antigen it recognizes is unknown. A read error is possible here, since a much larger clone lies one base away.

This sequence originates from a female donor with breast cancer. Some clones in this sample may be carry-over from other donors' samples. What was sequenced was axillary lymph node tissue. The chain links TRBV11-1 with TRBJ2-7, with a tentative D gene TRBD1 over 5 matching bases. The CDR3 amino acid sequence is: CASSLGTRLYKQYF. The nucleotides are TGTGCCAGCAGCTTAGGGACACGCCTCTACAAGCAGTACTTC.